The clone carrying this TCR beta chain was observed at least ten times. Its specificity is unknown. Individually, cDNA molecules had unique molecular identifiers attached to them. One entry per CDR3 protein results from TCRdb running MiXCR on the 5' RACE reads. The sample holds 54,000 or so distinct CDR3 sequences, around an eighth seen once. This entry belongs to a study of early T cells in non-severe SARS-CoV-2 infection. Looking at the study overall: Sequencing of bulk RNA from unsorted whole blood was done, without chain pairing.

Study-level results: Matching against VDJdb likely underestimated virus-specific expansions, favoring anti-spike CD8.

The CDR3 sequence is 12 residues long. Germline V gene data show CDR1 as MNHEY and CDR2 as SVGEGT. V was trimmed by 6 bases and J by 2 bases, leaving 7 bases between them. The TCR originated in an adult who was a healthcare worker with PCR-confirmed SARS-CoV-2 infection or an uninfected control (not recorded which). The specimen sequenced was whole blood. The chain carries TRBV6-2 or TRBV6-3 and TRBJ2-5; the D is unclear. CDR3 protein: CASSTVQETQYF. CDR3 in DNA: TGTGCCAGCAGCACAGTACAAGAGACCCAGTACTTC.